Reported below is one TCR beta chain. Its antigen remains unidentified. The sample belongs to a study of T cell responses to AZD1222 COVID-19 vaccine. Study-wide results and limits: No repertoire was sampled before or during the peak T cell response, only after it.

Researchers grouped second doses given at about 4 or about 12 weeks into one pool. The method was immunoSEQ multiplex PCR; TCRdb's version includes in-frame clones alone and lacks a portion of them. Here the sample spans 79,000 or so clones, around 90% being singletons. This receptor was obtained from an adult who received the AZD1222 COVID-19 vaccine. This specimen was peripheral blood, taken 28 days after the second AZD1222 dose.

The CDR3, as DNA: TGTGCCAGTAGTTACGAGGGTAGCTCGACTAATGAAAAACTGTTTTTT. Its protein is CASSYEGSSTNEKLFF. V gene TRBV19 combines with J gene TRBJ1-4, with D uncertain. CDR1 is LNHDA, CDR2 SQIVND, per germline (reference sequence). The CDR3 extends over 16 amino acids. Trimming removed 5 bases at V and 2 bases at J, with 15 bases between. The full variable domain, in which reference TRBV19 and TRBJ1-4 provide the parts outside the CDR3, is DGGITQSPKYLFRKEGQNVTLSCEQNLNHDAMYWYRQDPGQGLRLIYYSQIVNDFQKGDIAEGYSVSREKKESFPLTVTSAQKNPTAFYLCASSYEGSSTNEKLFFGSGTQLSVL.